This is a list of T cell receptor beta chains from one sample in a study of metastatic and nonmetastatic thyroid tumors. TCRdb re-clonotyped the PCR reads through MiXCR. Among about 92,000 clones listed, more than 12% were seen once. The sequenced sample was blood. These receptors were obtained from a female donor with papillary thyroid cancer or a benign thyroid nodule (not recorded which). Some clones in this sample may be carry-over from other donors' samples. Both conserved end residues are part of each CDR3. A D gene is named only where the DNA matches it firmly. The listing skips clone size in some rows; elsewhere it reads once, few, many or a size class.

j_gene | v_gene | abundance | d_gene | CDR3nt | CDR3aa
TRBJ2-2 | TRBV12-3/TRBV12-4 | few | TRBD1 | TGTGTCAGCAGTGGACAGGGGGAACCCTACACCGGGGAGCTGTTTTTT | CVSSGQGEPYTGELFF
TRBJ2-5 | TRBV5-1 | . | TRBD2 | TGCGCCAGCAAGCCTCCTAGCGGGGGGACCACACCCACTCATTACCAAGAGACCCAGTACTTC | CASKPPSGGTTPTHYQETQYF
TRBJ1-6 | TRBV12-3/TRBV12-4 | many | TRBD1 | TGTGCCAGCAGGGGACAGGGTAATTCACCCCTCCACTTT | CASRGQGNSPLHF
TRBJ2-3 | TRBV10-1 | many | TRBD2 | TGCGCCAGCAGCAGCGGGAGCCGCACAGATACGCAGTATTTT | CASSSGSRTDTQYF
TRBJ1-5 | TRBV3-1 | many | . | TGTGCCAGCAGCCAAGACGGATATTCATTTATGGGCAGCAATCAGCCCCAGCATTTT | CASSQDGYSFMGSNQPQHF
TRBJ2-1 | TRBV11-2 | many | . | TGTGCCAGCAGCTTGGGTATACGTCCCCCGTACAATGAGCAGTTCTTC | CASSLGIRPPYNEQFF
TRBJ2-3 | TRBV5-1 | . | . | TGCGCCAGCAGCTTGGTGCTCAGGGGACGGAGCACAGATACGCAGTATTTT | CASSLVLRGRSTDTQYF
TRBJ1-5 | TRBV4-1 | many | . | TGCGCCAGCAGCCTCAATTGGGGCAATCAGCCCCAGCATTTT | CASSLNWGNQPQHF
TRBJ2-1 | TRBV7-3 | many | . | TGTGCCAGCAGCTTACGTCTCGGGGATACAAACATAAATGAGCAGTTCTTC | CASSLRLGDTNINEQFF
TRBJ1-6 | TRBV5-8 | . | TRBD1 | TGTGCCAGCAGCCCCATGACAGGGGGCGCGTGGTCACCCCTCCACTTT | CASSPMTGGAWSPLHF
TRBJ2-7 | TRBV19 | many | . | TGTGCCAGTAGTATCGGACCGGGGGAGACCTACGAGCAGTACTTC | CASSIGPGETYEQYF
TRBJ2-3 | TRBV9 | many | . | TGTGCCAGCAGCGGCGGGGACAGTAGCACAGATACGCAGTATTTT | CASSGGDSSTDTQYF
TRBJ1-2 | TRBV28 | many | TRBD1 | TGTGCCAGCAGTCAAGGACAGGGCGGTATTTATGGCTACACCTTC | CASSQGQGGIYGYTF
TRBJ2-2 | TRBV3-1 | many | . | TGTGCCAGCAGCCAAGAACCTGGGGCTGCCGGGGAGCTGTTTTTT | CASSQEPGAAGELFF
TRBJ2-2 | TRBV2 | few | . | TGTGCCAACCAGGGTCGGGGAGGCACCGGGGAGCTGTTTTTT | CANQGRGGTGELFF
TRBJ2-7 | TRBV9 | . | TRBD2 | TGTGCCAGCAGCGTACATCCCCTAGCGGAATCCTACGAGCAATACTTC | CASSVHPLAESYEQYF
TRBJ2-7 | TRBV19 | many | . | TGTGCCAGTAGTAACACAGGGCAGTCCTACGAGCAGTACTTC | CASSNTGQSYEQYF
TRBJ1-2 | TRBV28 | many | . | TGTGCCAGCAGTCCCCGAAGGGGACTGGATGGCTACACCTTC | CASSPRRGLDGYTF
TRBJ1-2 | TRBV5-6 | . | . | TGTGCCAGCAGCTCTGGTGACAGACCCACCTTC | CASSSGDRPTF
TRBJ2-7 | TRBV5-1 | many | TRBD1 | TGCGCCAGCAGCCCACCCCCGGACAGGAGCTCCTACGAGCAGTACTTC | CASSPPPDRSSYEQYF
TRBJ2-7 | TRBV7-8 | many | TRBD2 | TGTGCCAGCAGTTTTACTCCGGGACTAGAGTTCCTCAACTACGAGCAGTACTTC | CASSFTPGLEFLNYEQYF
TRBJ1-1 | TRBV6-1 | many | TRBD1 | TGTGCCAGCAGTCCCAGACAGGGGAGGGACACTGAAGCTTTCTTT | CASSPRQGRDTEAFF
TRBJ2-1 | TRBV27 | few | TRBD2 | TGTGCCAGCAGCTCAGGGACTATCGGGGTTCCATGGGAGCAGTTCTTC | CASSSGTIGVPWEQFF
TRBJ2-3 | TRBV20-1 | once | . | TGCGGTGCCAAAGTTACTCGGCGGGGTCGCACAGATACGCAGTATTTT | CGAKVTRRGRTDTQYF
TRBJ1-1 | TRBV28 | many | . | TGTGCCAGCAGTTTAGGGAGAGGAGGGAGAACTGAAGCTTTCTTT | CASSLGRGGRTEAFF
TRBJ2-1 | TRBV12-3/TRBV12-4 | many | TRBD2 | TGTGCCAGCACTCTAGGTGGGCGGGAGTACAATGAGCAGTTCTTC | CASTLGGREYNEQFF
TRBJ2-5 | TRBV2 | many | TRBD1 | TGTGCCAGCAGAAAACCCGGGACAGGGGCCGTTCAACAAGAGACCCAGTACTTC | CASRKPGTGAVQQETQYF
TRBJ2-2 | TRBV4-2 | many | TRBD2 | TGTGCCAGCAATCGGGGACTAGCGGGGGATCGGGCCGGGGAGCTGTTTTTT | CASNRGLAGDRAGELFF
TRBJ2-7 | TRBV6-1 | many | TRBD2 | TGTGCCAGCAGATTAAGGGCGGGGGGGATCTACGAGCAGTACTTC | CASRLRAGGIYEQYF
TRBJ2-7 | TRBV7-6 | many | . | TGTGCCAGCAGCTTAGCTAGCCCCGGTTTTAGGGGATACGAGCAGTACTTC | CASSLASPGFRGYEQYF
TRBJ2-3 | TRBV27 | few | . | TGTGCCAGCATTTTAACGGGGGTTCTCGACACATATACGCAGTATTTT | CASILTGVLDTYTQYF
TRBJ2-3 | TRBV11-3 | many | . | TGTGCCAGCAGCCGAGTTCTCAGCACCCCCTCGCACACAGATACGCAGTATTTT | CASSRVLSTPSHTDTQYF
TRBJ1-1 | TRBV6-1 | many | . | TGTGCCAGCAGGGCAGGACCCTACAACACTGAAGCTTTCTTT | CASRAGPYNTEAFF
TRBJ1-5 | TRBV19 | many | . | TGTGCCAGTAGTATTGGGACGAATCAGCCCCAGCATTTT | CASSIGTNQPQHF
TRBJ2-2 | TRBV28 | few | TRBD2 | TGTGCCAACAGCCTTGGGACTAGCGGCGCCGGGGAGCTGTTTTTT | CANSLGTSGAGELFF
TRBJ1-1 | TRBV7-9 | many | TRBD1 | TGTGCCAGCAGCCCTCCGACAGGGGCGAACACTGAAGCTTTCTTT | CASSPPTGANTEAFF
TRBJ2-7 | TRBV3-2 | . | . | TGTGCCAGCAGCCAACGGATAATTGAGGTGGGGGACATGGAACTCTACGAGCAGTACTTC | CASSQRIIEVGDMELYEQYF
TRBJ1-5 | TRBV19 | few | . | TGTGCCAGTAGTATTGGTAGGTCCCAGCCCCAGCATTTT | CASSIGRSQPQHF
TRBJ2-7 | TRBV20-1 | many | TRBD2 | TGCAGTGCTAGAGATGGGGAGGGACTAGCGGGCCACGAGCAGTACTTC | CSARDGEGLAGHEQYF
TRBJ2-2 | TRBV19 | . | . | TGTGCCAGTAGTATTTTCCAGGGGTCGAACACCGGGGAGCTGTTTTTT | CASSIFQGSNTGELFF
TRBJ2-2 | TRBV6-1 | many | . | TGTGCCAGCAGTGAAGCCTGGGGCGCCGGGGAGCTGTTTTTT | CASSEAWGAGELFF
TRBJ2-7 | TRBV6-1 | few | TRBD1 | TGTGCCAGCACGGCAATCAGAGGGACAGGGGACACTTACGAGCAGTACTTC | CASTAIRGTGDTYEQYF
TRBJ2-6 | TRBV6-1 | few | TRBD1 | TGTGCCAGCATCGGACAGGGGGGATCTTGGTCCAACGTCCTGACTTTC | CASIGQGGSWSNVLTF
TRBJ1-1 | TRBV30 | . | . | TGTGCCTGGAGTCGACACAACACTGAAGCTTTCTTT | CAWSRHNTEAFF
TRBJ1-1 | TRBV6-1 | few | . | TGTGCCATCAGCTCTTTCGAGGGGATGAACACTGAAGCTTTCTTT | CAISSFEGMNTEAFF
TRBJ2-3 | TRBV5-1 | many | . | TGCGCCAGTCAGGGGATGTTAGATACGCAGTATTTT | CASQGMLDTQYF
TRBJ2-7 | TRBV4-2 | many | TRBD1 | TGTGCCAGCAGCCAGTACAGGGGATCGTACGAGCAGTACTTC | CASSQYRGSYEQYF
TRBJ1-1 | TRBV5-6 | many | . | TGTGCCAGCAGCTTGTGGGGGCGGGACACTGAAGCTTTCTTT | CASSLWGRDTEAFF
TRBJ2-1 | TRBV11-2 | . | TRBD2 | TGTGCCAGCAGCCAGAGCGGGAGCTCCTACAATGAGCAGTTCTTC | CASSQSGSSYNEQFF
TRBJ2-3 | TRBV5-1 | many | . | TGCGCCAGCAGCATTGATGACAGATCCACAGATACGCAGTATTTT | CASSIDDRSTDTQYF
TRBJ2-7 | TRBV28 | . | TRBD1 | TGTGCCAGCAGCCCCCGACAGGGACGGAACTCCTACGAGCAGTACTTC | CASSPRQGRNSYEQYF
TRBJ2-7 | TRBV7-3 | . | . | TGTGCCAGCAGCTTGGGGGTAGAGAAGGACGAGCAGTACTTC | CASSLGVEKDEQYF
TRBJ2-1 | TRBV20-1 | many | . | TGCAGTGCTAGAGAGGTCGGAACCTACAATGAGCAGTTCTTC | CSAREVGTYNEQFF
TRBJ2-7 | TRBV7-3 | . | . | TGTGCCAGCAGCTTACCTGGACTAAGGTTAACCTACGAGCAGTACTTC | CASSLPGLRLTYEQYF